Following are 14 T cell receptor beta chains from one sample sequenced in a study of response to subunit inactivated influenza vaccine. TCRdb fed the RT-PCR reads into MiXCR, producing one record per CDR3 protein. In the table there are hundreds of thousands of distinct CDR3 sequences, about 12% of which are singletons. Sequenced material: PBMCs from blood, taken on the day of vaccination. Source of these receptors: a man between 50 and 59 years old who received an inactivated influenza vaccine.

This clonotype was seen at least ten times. The CDR3 protein is CAISELGEQFF. CDR3 DNA sequence: TGTGCCATCAGTGAATTGGGTGAGCAGTTCTTC. The chain joins TRBV10-3 to TRBJ2-1; D not certain. V was trimmed by 3 bases and J by 9 bases, leaving 6 bases between them. Germline CDR1 reads ENHRY; CDR2 reads SYGVKD. The CDR3 contains 11 residues.

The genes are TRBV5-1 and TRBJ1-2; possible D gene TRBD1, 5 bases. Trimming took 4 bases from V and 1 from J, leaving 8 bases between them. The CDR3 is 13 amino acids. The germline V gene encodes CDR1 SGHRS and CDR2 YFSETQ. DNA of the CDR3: TGCGCCAGCAGCGACAGTCTTAACTATGGCTACACCTTC. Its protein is CASSDSLNYGYTF.

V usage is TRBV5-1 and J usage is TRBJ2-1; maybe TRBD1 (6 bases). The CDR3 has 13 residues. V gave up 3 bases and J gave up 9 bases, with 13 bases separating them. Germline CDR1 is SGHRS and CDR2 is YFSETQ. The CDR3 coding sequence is TGCGCCAGCAGCTCGGGGAGCAGGGGTGAGCAGTTCTTC. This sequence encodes CASSSGSRGEQFF.

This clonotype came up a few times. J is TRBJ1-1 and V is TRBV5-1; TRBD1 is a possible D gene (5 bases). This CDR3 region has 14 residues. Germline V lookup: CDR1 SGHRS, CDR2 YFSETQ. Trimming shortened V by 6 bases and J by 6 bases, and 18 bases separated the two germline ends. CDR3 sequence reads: CASTAGDPVAEAFF. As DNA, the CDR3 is TGCGCCAGCACGGCGGGGGATCCTGTAGCTGAAGCTTTCTTT.

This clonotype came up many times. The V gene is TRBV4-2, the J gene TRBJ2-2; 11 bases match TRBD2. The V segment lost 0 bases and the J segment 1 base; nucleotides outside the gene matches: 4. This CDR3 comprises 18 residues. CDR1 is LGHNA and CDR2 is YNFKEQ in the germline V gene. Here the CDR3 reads CASSQEGLAAMNTGELFF. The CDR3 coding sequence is TGTGCCAGCAGCCAAGAGGGACTAGCGGCTATGAACACCGGGGAGCTGTTTTTT.

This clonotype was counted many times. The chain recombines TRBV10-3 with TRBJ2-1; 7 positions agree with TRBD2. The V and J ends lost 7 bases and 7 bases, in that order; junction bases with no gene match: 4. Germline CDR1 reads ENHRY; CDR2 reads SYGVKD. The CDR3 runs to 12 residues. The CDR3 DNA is TGTGCCATCAACGGGGGGAGGAATGAGCAGTTCTTC. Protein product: CAINGGRNEQFF.

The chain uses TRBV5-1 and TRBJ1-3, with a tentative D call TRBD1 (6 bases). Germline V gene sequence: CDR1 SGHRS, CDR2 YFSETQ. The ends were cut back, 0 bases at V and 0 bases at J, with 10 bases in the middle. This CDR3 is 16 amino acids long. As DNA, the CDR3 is TGCGCCAGCAGCTTGGGGGACACCTACTCTGGAAACACCATATATTTT. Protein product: CASSLGDTYSGNTIYF.

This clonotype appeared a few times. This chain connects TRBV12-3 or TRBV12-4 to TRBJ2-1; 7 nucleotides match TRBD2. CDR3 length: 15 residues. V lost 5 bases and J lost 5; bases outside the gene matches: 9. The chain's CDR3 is CASSAWREFHNEQFF. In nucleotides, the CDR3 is TGTGCCAGCAGTGCCTGGCGGGAGTTCCACAATGAGCAGTTCTTC.

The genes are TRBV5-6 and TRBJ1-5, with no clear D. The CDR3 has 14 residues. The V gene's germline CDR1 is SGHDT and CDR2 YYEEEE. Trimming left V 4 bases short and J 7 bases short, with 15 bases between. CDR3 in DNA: TGTGCCAGCAGCGCCGGGCTCCTCTGCCAGCCCCAGCATTTT. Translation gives CASSAGLLCQPQHF.

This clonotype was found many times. CDR3 coding DNA: TGTGCCAGCAGTACCCTCACAGATACGCAGTATTTT. This translates into CASSTLTDTQYF. The chain carries TRBV27 and TRBJ2-3; D is uncertain. Germline CDR1 MNHEY, CDR2 SMNVEV (reference sequence). The CDR3 is made up of 12 amino acids. The germline V and J ends were trimmed by 5 bases and 2 bases, with 5 bases remaining between them.

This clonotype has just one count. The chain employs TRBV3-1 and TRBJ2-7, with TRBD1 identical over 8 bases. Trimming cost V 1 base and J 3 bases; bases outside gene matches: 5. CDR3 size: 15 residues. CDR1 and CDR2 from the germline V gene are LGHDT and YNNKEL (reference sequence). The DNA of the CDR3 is TGTGCCAGCAGCCAAGTCGCGGACAGGGTCTACGAGCAGTACTTC. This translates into CASSQVADRVYEQYF.

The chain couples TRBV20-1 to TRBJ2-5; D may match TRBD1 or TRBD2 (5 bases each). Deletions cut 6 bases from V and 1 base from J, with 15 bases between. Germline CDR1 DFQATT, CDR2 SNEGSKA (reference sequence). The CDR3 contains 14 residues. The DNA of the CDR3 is TGCAGTGCAACGGTGGGACGCTTCCAAGAGACCCAGTACTTC. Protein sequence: CSATVGRFQETQYF.

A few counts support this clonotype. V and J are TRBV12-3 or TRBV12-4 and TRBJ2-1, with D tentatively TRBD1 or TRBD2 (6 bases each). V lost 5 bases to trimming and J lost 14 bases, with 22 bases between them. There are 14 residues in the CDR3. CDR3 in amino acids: CASSPGTRGVWEFF. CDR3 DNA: TGTGCCAGCAGTCCCGGGACAAGGGGGGTCTGGGAGTTCTTC.

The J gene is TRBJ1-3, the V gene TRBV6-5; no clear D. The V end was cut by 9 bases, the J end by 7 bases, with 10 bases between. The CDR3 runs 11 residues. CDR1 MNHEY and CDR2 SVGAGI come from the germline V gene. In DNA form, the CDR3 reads TGTGCCAGTCTATCCTCTAACACCATATATTTT. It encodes CASLSSNTIYF.